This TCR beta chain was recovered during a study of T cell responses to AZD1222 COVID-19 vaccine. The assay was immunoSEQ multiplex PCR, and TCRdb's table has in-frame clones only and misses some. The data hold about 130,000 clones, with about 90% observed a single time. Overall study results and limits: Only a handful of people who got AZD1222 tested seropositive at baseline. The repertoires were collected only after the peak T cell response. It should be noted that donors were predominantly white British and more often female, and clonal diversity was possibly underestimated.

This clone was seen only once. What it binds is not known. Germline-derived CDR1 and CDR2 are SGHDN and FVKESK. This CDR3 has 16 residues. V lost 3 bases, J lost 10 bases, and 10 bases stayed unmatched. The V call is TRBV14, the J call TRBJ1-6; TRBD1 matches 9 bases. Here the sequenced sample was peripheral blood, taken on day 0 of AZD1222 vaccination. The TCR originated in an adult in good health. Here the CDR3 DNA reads TGTGCCAGCAGCCACCTGGGACAGGGCCCTTGGTCACCCCTCCACTTT. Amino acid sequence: CASSHLGQGPWSPLHF.